Below, 32 T cell receptor beta chains from the same sample are listed, as sequenced in a study of OX40 agonist ivuxolimab in advanced cancers. TCRdb's table, derived via immunoSEQ multiplex PCR, lists solely in-frame clones and lacks some. In the table there are approximately 82,000 clones, more than 80% of which are singletons. The source material was CD4+ or CD8+ T cells sorted from blood, sampled in a trial of the OX40 agonist ivuxolimab. Receptor source: an adult with an advanced solid tumor such as melanoma, head and neck, liver or kidney cancer.

The chain couples TRBV11-3 to TRBJ2-1, with 10 bases that match TRBD2. Germline trimming cut 2 bases from V and 4 bases from J; bases unmatched to any gene: 2. The CDR3 sequence is 15 residues long. Per the germline V gene, CDR1 is SGHNT and CDR2 is YENEEA. The DNA for the CDR3 is TGTGCCAGCAGCTTATCAGCGGGGGGGTACAATGAGCAGTTCTTC. It yields the protein CASSLSAGGYNEQFF.

This chain links TRBV4-2 with TRBJ2-5; D call uncertain. V lost 1 base to trimming and J lost 3 bases, with 6 bases between them. CDR3 length: 13 amino acids. CDR1 and CDR2 from the germline V gene are LGHNA and YNFKEQ. The CDR3 sequence: CASSQGFEETQYF. The CDR3 DNA reads TGTGCCAGCAGCCAAGGTTTTGAAGAGACCCAGTACTTC.

The rearrangement joins TRBV19 to TRBJ1-2, with D unclear. V lost 6 bases and J lost 4, with 15 bases in between. The CDR3 is made up of 14 amino acids. Germline CDR1 and CDR2: LNHDA and SQIVND (reference sequence). The CDR3 region is CASRRAPNGYGYTF. The CDR3 DNA reads as TGTGCCAGTAGGCGGGCACCCAACGGCTATGGCTACACCTTC.

The table lists this clone with a few counts. The gene calls are TRBV7-2 and TRBJ2-3, with D possibly being TRBD2 (6 bases). V was trimmed by 4 bases and J by 0 bases, leaving 14 bases between them. Germline-derived CDR1 and CDR2 are SGHTA and FQGNSA. The CDR3 is 16 amino acids. This CDR3 reads CASSSFPRGSTDTQYF. CDR3 sequence (DNA): TGTGCCAGCAGCTCTTTTCCCCGGGGGAGCACAGATACGCAGTATTTT. The full variable domain, its missing parts supplied by reference TRBV7-2 and TRBJ2-3, is GAGVSQSPSNKVTEKGKDVELRCDPISGHTALYWYRQSLGQGLEFLIYFQGNSAPDKSGLPSDRFSAERTGGSVSTLTIQRTQQEDSAVYLCASSSFPRGSTDTQYFGPGTRLTVL.

V is TRBV4-1 and J is TRBJ2-3, with TRBD1 identical over 7 bases. CDR3 length: 16 residues. J was trimmed by 0 bases and V by 3 bases; bases with no gene match: 6. Germline-derived CDR1 and CDR2 are MGHRA and YSYEKL. The CDR3 nucleotides read TGCGCCAGCAGCCATGGGGACAGACGTAGCACAGATACGCAGTATTTT. This codes for CASSHGDRRSTDTQYF.

The rearrangement uses TRBV6-5 and TRBJ1-4; D is unclear. Germline CDR1 reads MNHEY; CDR2 reads SVGAGI. CDR3 length: 12 amino acids. V dropped 4 bases and J dropped 5 bases, with 5 bases sitting between them. The DNA for the CDR3 is TGTGCCAGCAGTTCTGAGAATGAAAAACTGTTTTTT. Protein sequence: CASSSENEKLFF.

The rearrangement uses TRBV28 and TRBJ2-7; D unclear. Germline-derived CDR1 and CDR2 are MDHEN and SYDVKM. The CDR3 contains 12 residues. V lost 4 bases, J lost 6 bases, and 10 bases lay in between. CDR3 DNA: TGTGCCAGCAGTTCTGGGGTGGCCGAGCAGTACTTC. It yields the protein CASSSGVAEQYF.

A note on this clone: Distinct nucleotide sequences in the sample also encode this CDR3. V usage is TRBV5-6 and J usage is TRBJ2-6; D remains unclear. The V and J ends lost 0 bases and 2 bases respectively, with 6 bases between them. Germline values: CDR1 SGHDT, CDR2 YYEEEE. The CDR3 is 15 amino acids. The CDR3, as DNA: TGTGCCAGCAGCTTGGAGGGAACTGGGGCCAACGTCCTGACTTTC. Residues: CASSLEGTGANVLTF. Using reference TRBV5-6 and TRBJ2-6 for the parts outside the CDR3, the full variable domain is DAGVTQSPTHLIKTRGQQVTLRCSPKSGHDTVSWYQQALGQGPQFIFQYYEEEERQRGNFPDRFSGHQFPNYSSELNVNALLLGDSALYLCASSLEGTGANVLTFGAGSRLTVL.

The chain uses TRBV9 and TRBJ1-1, with 8 positions matching TRBD1. The CDR3 is 13 residues long. The germline CDR1 and CDR2 sequences are SGDLS and YYNGEE. V was clipped by 0 bases and J by 5 bases; unmatched bases: 0. CDR3 in DNA: TGTGCCAGCAGCGTAGACAGGGGGACTGAAGCTTTCTTT. It yields the protein CASSVDRGTEAFF.

This clone was picked up a small number of times. This CDR3 reads CASSLHGQAYGYTF. The CDR3 DNA follows: TGCGCCAGCAGCTTGCATGGACAAGCGTATGGCTACACCTTC. The genes are TRBV5-1 and TRBJ1-2; a possible D gene is TRBD1 (5 bases). In germline, CDR1 is SGHRS, CDR2 YFSETQ. The length of the CDR3 is 14 residues. Deletions cut 1 base from V and 5 bases from J, with 12 bases between.

The J gene is TRBJ2-1, the V gene TRBV5-5; a possible D gene is TRBD1 (5 bases). V shed 0 bases and J shed 5 bases, with 15 bases lying between them. Germline values: CDR1 SGHKS, CDR2 YYEKEE (reference sequence). CDR3 length: 16 amino acids. CDR3 DNA: TGTGCCAGCAGCTTGGGGCAGGGCCTGGGCCACAATGAGCAGTTCTTC. Its protein product is CASSLGQGLGHNEQFF.

This chain uses TRBV14 with TRBJ2-3, with 8 bases fitting TRBD2. Germline trimming cut 4 bases from V and 7 bases from J; bases unmatched to any gene: 16. CDR1 is SGHDN, CDR2 FVKESK, per germline. The CDR3 is 17 amino acids. In nucleotides, the CDR3 is TGTGCCAGCAGCCCTTTTGCGGGACTCCGGGAGGGAAATACGCAGTATTTT. It codes for CASSPFAGLREGNTQYF. The whole variable domain, filled in from reference TRBV14 and TRBJ2-3, reads EAGVTQFPSHSVIEKGQTVTLRCDPISGHDNLYWYRRVMGKEIKFLLHFVKESKQDESGMPNNRFLAERTGGTYSTLKVQPAELEDSGVYFCASSPFAGLREGNTQYFGPGTRLTVL.

The genes are TRBV19 and TRBJ1-6; the D gene is possibly TRBD1 (5 bases). The CDR3 totals 14 residues. With 5 bases removed from V and 7 bases from J, the gap between germline ends came to 12 bases. The germline V gene encodes CDR1 LNHDA and CDR2 SQIVND (reference sequence). The CDR3 protein is CASSWTRMNSPLHF. DNA of the CDR3: TGTGCCAGTAGTTGGACAAGGATGAATTCACCCCTCCACTTT.

This chain connects TRBV2 to TRBJ2-1; D gene uncertain. Germline CDR1 and CDR2: SNHLY and FYNNEI. Trimming shortened V by 7 bases and J by 0 bases, and 13 bases separated the two germline ends. This CDR3 spans 15 amino acids. CDR3 DNA: TGTGCCAGCACTTTAGACTTAAGCTCCTACAATGAGCAGTTCTTC. Translation: CASTLDLSSYNEQFF.

In DNA, the CDR3 is TGTGCCAGCAGCCAAGAGGACAGCTACGAGCAGTACTTC. Translation: CASSQEDSYEQYF. The chain is built from TRBV4-2 and TRBJ2-7; a weak D match, TRBD1 (6 bases). The CDR3 is made up of 13 amino acids. Trimming cost V 0 bases and J 3 bases, with 6 bases left between them. Germline V gives CDR1 LGHNA, CDR2 YNFKEQ.

The chain couples TRBV7-3 to TRBJ2-6, with 9 bases lining up with TRBD1. The junction had 2 bases not matched to a gene; V was cut back by 5 bases and J by 0 bases. The CDR3 has 16 residues. Looked up from germline, CDR1 is SGHTA and CDR2 is FQGTGA. Written as DNA, the CDR3 is TGTGCCAGCAGCCCGACAGGGGGCTCTGGGGCCAACGTCCTGACTTTC. Translated: CASSPTGGSGANVLTF. The whole variable domain, remainder taken from reference TRBV7-3 and TRBJ2-6, is GAGVSQTPSNKVTEKGKYVELRCDPISGHTALYWYRQSLGQGPEFLIYFQGTGAADDSGLPNDRFFAVRPEGSVSTLKIQRTERGDSAVYLCASSPTGGSGANVLTFGAGSRLTVL.

The chain joins TRBV5-6 to TRBJ2-7; tentatively, D is TRBD1 or TRBD2 (6 bases each). The CDR3 sequence is 12 residues long. Trimming cost V 2 bases and J 7 bases, with 10 bases left between them. Germline V lookup: CDR1 SGHDT, CDR2 YYEEEE. As DNA, the CDR3 is TGTGCCAGCAGCTTCCCGGGGGCAGAGCAGTACTTC. Its protein is CASSFPGAEQYF.

The chain joins TRBV28 to TRBJ2-1; maybe TRBD1 (6 bases). This CDR3 contains 16 residues. Germline V CDR1 and CDR2: MDHEN, SYDVKM. V lost 6 bases and J lost 4, with 19 bases in between. CDR3 protein: CASSSSTGSLYNEQFF. In DNA, the CDR3 is TGTGCCAGCAGCTCAAGTACAGGGTCTCTGTACAATGAGCAGTTCTTC.

The chain combines TRBV5-4 with TRBJ2-3; D perhaps matches TRBD2 (5 bases). Trimming stripped 0 bases from V and 1 base from J, with 15 bases between. Per germline, CDR1 SGHNT and CDR2 YYREEE (reference sequence). This CDR3 is 17 amino acids long. The CDR3 region has the DNA TGTGCCAGCAGCTTGGAGGCCCCGGGAAGAGGCACAGATACGCAGTATTTT. Protein sequence: CASSLEAPGRGTDTQYF. The full variable domain, in which reference TRBV5-4 and TRBJ2-3 provide the parts outside the CDR3, is ETGVTQSPTHLIKTRGQQVTLRCSSQSGHNTVSWYQQALGQGPQFIFQYYREEENGRGNFPPRFSGLQFPNYSSELNVNALELDDSALYLCASSLEAPGRGTDTQYFGPGTRLTVL.

The chain joins TRBV11-3 to TRBJ2-3; 13 bases match TRBD2. Germline V CDR1 and CDR2: SGHNT, YENEEA. The V and J ends lost 6 bases and 3 bases, in that order; junction bases with no gene match: 9. This CDR3 region has 17 residues. This CDR3 is CASSPGLAGDQTDTQYF. CDR3 in DNA: TGTGCCAGCAGTCCTGGACTAGCGGGGGACCAAACAGATACGCAGTATTTT.

The chain is built from TRBV5-1 and TRBJ1-5, with 9 positions matching TRBD1. The germline gives CDR1 SGHRS, CDR2 YFSETQ. The CDR3 covers 14 residues. Trimming removed 2 bases from V and 6 bases from J; junction bases left unmatched: 3. The CDR3, as DNA: TGCGCCAGCAGCTTACAGGGGGCAGGTCAGCCCCAGCATTTT. Its translation is CASSLQGAGQPQHF. Filled out from reference TRBV5-1 and TRBJ1-5, the complete variable domain reads KAGVTQTPRYLIKTRGQQVTLSCSPISGHRSVSWYQQTPGQGLQFLFEYFSETQRNKGNFPGRFSGRQFSNSRSEMNVSTLELGDSALYLCASSLQGAGQPQHFGDGTRLSIL.

The chain joins TRBV9 to TRBJ2-3; possibly TRBD2 for D (5 bases). CDR3 length: 15 residues. Germline CDR1 reads SGDLS; CDR2 reads YYNGEE. Trimming took off 2 bases at V and 3 bases at J, with 13 bases between the two ends. The CDR3 bases are TGTGCCAGCAGCGTGGCTAGCTGGTTTACAGATACGCAGTATTTT. Encoded protein: CASSVASWFTDTQYF.

This chain joins TRBV6-1 and TRBJ1-3; 8 nucleotides match TRBD1. There are 15 residues in the CDR3. Trimming removed 6 bases from V and 2 bases from J; junction bases left unmatched: 6. Germline V gives CDR1 MNHNS, CDR2 SASEGT. CDR3 nucleotide sequence: TGTGCCAGCAGGGTGGGACAGGTCCCTGGAAACACCATATATTTT. Protein product: CASRVGQVPGNTIYF.

This chain connects TRBV2 to TRBJ1-6; the match to TRBD1 covers 7 bases. The CDR3 sequence is 14 residues long. The germline V gene encodes CDR1 SNHLY and CDR2 FYNNEI. V shed 7 bases, J shed 6 bases, and the junction held 6 bases outside the gene matches. The DNA for the CDR3 is TGTGCCAGCAATGAGGGACAGCCTAATTCACCCCTCCACTTT. Translating it yields CASNEGQPNSPLHF. The complete variable domain, with remaining parts taken from reference TRBV2 and TRBJ1-6, reads EPEVTQTPSHQVTQMGQEVILRCVPISNHLYFYWYRQILGQKVEFLVSFYNNEISEKSEIFDDQFSVERPDGSNFTLKIRSTKLEDSAMYFCASNEGQPNSPLHFGNGTRLTVT.

The J gene is TRBJ2-7, the V gene TRBV5-1; 7 bases fit TRBD1. V gave up 0 bases and J gave up 2 bases; unmatched junction bases: 2. Germline CDR1 and CDR2: SGHRS and YFSETQ. The CDR3 is 14 residues long. CDR3 in amino acids: CASSLGGQAYEQYF. CDR3 bases: TGCGCCAGCAGCTTGGGAGGACAGGCCTACGAGCAGTACTTC.

The V and J genes are TRBV4-3 and TRBJ1-1; 8 nucleotides agree with TRBD1. CDR1 LGHNA and CDR2 YSLEER come from the germline V gene. CDR3 length equals 17 residues. Trimming at V came to 4 bases and at J to 6 bases, leaving 16 bases not matched to a gene. The CDR3 is CASSRSTGGQAIPEAFF. The CDR3 coding sequence is TGCGCCAGCAGCCGAAGTACGGGGGGACAGGCAATACCTGAAGCTTTCTTT.

This clone came up once. V and J are TRBV18 and TRBJ2-5, with D possibly TRBD1 on 5 matching bases. Per germline, CDR1 KGHSH and CDR2 LQKENI. The V end lost 0 bases, the J end lost 7 bases, and 12 bases lay between the germline ends. The CDR3 is 14 residues long. CDR3 protein: CASSPPMGLGTQYF. As DNA, the CDR3 is TGTGCCAGCTCACCACCGATGGGGCTGGGGACCCAGTACTTC. Complete variable domain (other parts from reference TRBV18 and TRBJ2-5): NAGVMQNPRHLVRRRGQEARLRCSPMKGHSHVYWYRQLPEEGLKFMVYLQKENIIDESGMPKERFSAEFPKEGPSILRIQQVVRGDSAAYFCASSPPMGLGTQYFGPGTRLLVL.

The chain uses TRBV2 and TRBJ1-1; D is ambiguous. From germline, CDR1 is SNHLY and CDR2 FYNNEI. V was shortened by 2 bases and J by 1 base, with 8 bases between the two germline ends. The length of the CDR3 is 14 residues. The chain's CDR3 is CASSEIRSNTEAFF. CDR3 DNA sequence: TGTGCCAGCAGTGAAATTCGTTCGAACACTGAAGCTTTCTTT. Together with reference TRBV2 and TRBJ1-1, the CDR3 gives the full variable domain: EPEVTQTPSHQVTQMGQEVILRCVPISNHLYFYWYRQILGQKVEFLVSFYNNEISEKSEIFDDQFSVERPDGSNFTLKIRSTKLEDSAMYFCASSEIRSNTEAFFGQGTRLTVV.

The V and J genes are TRBV30 and TRBJ2-6; no reliable D call. Deletions cut 5 bases from V and 2 bases from J, with 7 bases between. The CDR3 has 13 residues. The germline V gene has CDR1 GTSNPN and CDR2 SVGIG (reference sequence). CDR3 loop: CAWGNTGANVLTF. CDR3 bases: TGTGCCTGGGGAAATACTGGGGCCAACGTCCTGACTTTC.

The J gene is TRBJ2-3, the V gene TRBV4-3; no reliable D call. V lost 1 base and J lost 0, with 17 bases in between. CDR3 length equals 18 residues. The germline gives CDR1 LGHNA, CDR2 YSLEER. CDR3: CASSQAPVRMTSTDTQYF. The DNA for the CDR3 is TGCGCCAGCAGCCAAGCCCCTGTGCGGATGACTAGCACAGATACGCAGTATTTT.

CDR3 protein: CATTVGGAGELFF. The CDR3 DNA follows: TGTGCCACCACCGTGGGAGGTGCCGGGGAGCTGTTTTTT. The chain couples TRBV15 to TRBJ2-2, with D perhaps matching TRBD2 (6 bases). The length of the CDR3 is 13 residues. Trimming removed 7 bases at V and 6 bases at J, with 12 bases between. The germline V gene encodes CDR1 LNHNV and CDR2 YYDKDF (reference sequence).

J is TRBJ1-2 and V is TRBV9; D is ambiguous. This CDR3 has 13 residues. Germline V gene sequence: CDR1 SGDLS, CDR2 YYNGEE. Trimming pared 2 bases from V and 11 bases from J, leaving 16 bases between. In nucleotides, the CDR3 is TGTGCCAGCAGCGTTCGACAAGAGGGAGGTTACACCTTC. This gives the protein CASSVRQEGGYTF.